In this sample, the clone carrying this TCR beta chain turned up many times. Its antigen is unidentified. The source of the sample is a study of T-cell reconstitution after alpha-beta-depleted transplantation in children. This CDR3 is 13 amino acids long. CDR1 DFQATT and CDR2 SNEGSKA come from the germline V gene (reference sequence). Trimming cost V 5 bases and J 5 bases, with 13 bases left between them. Overall study results and limits: After one year, T-cell counts and TCRbeta diversity mostly came from new T cells.

The authors prepared the TCRbeta library with unique molecular identifiers. TCRdb used MiXCR to reprocess the PCR reads, holding one entry per CDR3 protein. The data show roughly 300,000 distinct CDR3 sequences, approximately 10% seen once. This chain links TRBV20-1 with TRBJ2-4; possibly TRBD1 or TRBD2 for D (5 bases each). Sequences were derived from peripheral blood, sampled 180 days after TCRalphabeta/CD19-depleted stem cell transplant. This clonotype originated in a male patient aged 2 to 9 who had a stem cell transplant for chronic granulomatous disease, so the T cells may come from the graft donor. The CDR3 DNA is TGCAGTGCTGGTGGGGGATTCCAAAACATTCAGTACTTC. Translating gives CSAGGGFQNIQYF.